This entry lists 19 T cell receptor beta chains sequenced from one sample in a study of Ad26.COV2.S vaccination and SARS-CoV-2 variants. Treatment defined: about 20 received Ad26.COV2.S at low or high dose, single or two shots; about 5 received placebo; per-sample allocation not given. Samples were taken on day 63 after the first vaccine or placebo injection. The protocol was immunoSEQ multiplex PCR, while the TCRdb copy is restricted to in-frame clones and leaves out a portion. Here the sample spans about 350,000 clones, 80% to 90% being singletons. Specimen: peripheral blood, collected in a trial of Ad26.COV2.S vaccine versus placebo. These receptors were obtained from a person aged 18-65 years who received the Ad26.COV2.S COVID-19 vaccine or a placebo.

The CDR3 is CASSQDPRRGDSPLHF. As DNA, the CDR3 is TGTGCCAGCAGCCAAGACCCCCGCAGGGGGGATTCACCCCTCCACTTT. V and J are TRBV4-2 and TRBJ1-6; TRBD1 aligns across 7 bases. This CDR3 is 16 amino acids long. Germline lookup yields CDR1 LGHNA and CDR2 YNFKEQ. V lost 0 bases to trimming and J lost 8 bases; unmatched junction nucleotides: 7.

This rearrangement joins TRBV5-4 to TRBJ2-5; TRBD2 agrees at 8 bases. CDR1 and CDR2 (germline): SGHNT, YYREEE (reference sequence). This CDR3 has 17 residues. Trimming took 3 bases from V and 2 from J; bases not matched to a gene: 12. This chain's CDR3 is CASSWGLGKRLQETQYF. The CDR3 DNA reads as TGTGCCAGCAGCTGGGGACTAGGCAAACGCCTTCAAGAGACCCAGTACTTC.

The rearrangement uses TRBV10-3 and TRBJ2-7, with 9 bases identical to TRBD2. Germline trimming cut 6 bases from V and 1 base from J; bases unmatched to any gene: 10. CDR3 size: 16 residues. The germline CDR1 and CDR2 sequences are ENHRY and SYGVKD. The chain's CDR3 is CAISPISGSLSYEQYF. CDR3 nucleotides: TGTGCCATCAGCCCAATTAGCGGGAGCCTATCCTACGAGCAGTACTTC.

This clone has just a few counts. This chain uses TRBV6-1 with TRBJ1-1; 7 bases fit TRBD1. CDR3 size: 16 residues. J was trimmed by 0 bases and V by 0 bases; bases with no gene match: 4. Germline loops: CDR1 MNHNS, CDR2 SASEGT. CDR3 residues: CASSEARQGVNTEAFF. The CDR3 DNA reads TGTGCCAGCAGTGAAGCACGACAGGGCGTGAACACTGAAGCTTTCTTT.

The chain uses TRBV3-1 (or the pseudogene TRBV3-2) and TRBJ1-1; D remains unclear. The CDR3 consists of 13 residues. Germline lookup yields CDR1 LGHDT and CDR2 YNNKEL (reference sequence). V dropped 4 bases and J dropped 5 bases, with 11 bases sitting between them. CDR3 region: CASSPRRRTEAFF. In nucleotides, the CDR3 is TGTGCCAGCAGCCCCCGCCGAAGAACTGAAGCTTTCTTT.

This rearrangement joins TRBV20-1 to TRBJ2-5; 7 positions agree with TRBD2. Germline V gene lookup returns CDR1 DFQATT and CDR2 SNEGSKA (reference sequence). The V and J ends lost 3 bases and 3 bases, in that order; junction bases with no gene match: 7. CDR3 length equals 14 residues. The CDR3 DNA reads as TGCAGTGCTAGTCCCGGGACTACTAAAGAGACCCAGTACTTC. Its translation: CSASPGTTKETQYF.

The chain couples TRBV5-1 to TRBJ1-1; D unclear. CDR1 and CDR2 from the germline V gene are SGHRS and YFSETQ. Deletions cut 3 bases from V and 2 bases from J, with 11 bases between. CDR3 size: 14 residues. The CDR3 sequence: CASSSYRGNTEAFF. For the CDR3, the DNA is TGCGCCAGCAGCTCGTACCGGGGTAACACTGAAGCTTTCTTT.

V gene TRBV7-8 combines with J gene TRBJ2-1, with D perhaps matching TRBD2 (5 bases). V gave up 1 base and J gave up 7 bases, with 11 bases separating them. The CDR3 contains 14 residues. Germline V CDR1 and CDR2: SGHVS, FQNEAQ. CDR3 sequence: CASSLGVGGNEQFF. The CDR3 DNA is TGTGCCAGCAGCTTAGGGGTAGGCGGGAATGAGCAGTTCTTC.

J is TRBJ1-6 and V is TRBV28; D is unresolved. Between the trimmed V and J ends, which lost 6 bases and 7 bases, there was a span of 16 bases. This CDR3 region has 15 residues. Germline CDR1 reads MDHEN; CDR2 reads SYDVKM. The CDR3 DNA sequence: TGTGCCAGCAGCCTACTGGGAAGCAACAATTCACCCCTCCACTTT. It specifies CASSLLGSNNSPLHF.

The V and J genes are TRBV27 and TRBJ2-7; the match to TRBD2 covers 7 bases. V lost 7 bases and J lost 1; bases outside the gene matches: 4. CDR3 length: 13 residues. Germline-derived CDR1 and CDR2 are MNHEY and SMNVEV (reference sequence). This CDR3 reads CASMRAGSYEQYF. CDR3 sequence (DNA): TGTGCCAGCATGAGAGCGGGGTCCTACGAGCAGTACTTC.

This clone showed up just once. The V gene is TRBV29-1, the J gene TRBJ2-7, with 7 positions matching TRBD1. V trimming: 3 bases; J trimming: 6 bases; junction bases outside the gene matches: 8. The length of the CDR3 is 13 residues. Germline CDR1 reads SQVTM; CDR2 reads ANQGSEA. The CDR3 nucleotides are TGCAGCGTTGATGAGGGGACAGATAGCGAGCAGTACTTC. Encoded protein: CSVDEGTDSEQYF.

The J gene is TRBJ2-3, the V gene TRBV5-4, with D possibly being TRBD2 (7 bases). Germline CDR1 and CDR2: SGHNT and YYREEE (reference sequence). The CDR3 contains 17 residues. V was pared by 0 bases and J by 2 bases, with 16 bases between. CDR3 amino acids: CASSLAVAGAITDTQYF. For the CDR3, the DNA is TGTGCCAGCAGCTTGGCCGTGGCGGGGGCTATCACAGATACGCAGTATTTT.

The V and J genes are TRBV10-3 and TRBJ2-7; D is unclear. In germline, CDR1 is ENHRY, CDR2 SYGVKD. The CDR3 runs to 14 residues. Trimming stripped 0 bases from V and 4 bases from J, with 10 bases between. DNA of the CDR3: TGTGCCATCAGTGAGTCGAACAAGATTTACGAGCAGTACTTC. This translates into CAISESNKIYEQYF.

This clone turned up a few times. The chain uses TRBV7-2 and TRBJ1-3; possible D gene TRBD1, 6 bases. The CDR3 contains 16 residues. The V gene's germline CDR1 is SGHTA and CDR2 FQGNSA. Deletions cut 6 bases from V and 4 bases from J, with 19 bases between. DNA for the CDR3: TGTGCCAGCAGGGAACCGGGGGGGCAGGCCGGAAACACCATATATTTT. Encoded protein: CASREPGGQAGNTIYF.

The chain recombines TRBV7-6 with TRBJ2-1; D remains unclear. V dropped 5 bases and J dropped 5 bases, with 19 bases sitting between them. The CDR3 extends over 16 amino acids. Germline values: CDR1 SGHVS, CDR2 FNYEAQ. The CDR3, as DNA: TGTGCCAGCAGCCCAACACATCCCCGTCGGGACAATGAGCAGTTCTTC. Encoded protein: CASSPTHPRRDNEQFF.

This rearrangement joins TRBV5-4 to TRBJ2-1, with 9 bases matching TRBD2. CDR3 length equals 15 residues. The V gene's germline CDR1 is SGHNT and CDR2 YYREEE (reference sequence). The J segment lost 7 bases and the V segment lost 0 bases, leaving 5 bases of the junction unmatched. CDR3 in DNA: TGTGCCAGCAGCTTGGTAGGACTAGCGTTTAATGAGCAGTTCTTC. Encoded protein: CASSLVGLAFNEQFF.

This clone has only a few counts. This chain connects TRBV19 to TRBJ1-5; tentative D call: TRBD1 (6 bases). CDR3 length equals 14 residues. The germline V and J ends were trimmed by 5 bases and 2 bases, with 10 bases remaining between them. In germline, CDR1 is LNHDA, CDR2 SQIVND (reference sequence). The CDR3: CASSLDSRNQPQHF. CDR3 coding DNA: TGTGCCAGTAGTTTGGACAGTCGCAATCAGCCCCAGCATTTT.

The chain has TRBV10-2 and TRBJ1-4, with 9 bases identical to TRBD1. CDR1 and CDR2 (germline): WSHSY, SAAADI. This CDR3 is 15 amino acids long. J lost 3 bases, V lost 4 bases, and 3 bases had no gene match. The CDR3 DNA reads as TGCGCCAGCAGTGCTCGGACAGGGGCTAATGAAAAACTGTTTTTT. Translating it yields CASSARTGANEKLFF.

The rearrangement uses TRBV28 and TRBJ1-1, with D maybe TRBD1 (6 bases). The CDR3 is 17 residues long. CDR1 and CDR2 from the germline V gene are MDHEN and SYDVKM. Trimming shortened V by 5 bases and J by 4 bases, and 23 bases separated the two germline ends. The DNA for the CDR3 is TGTGCCAGCAGTCTATCCGGGCTAGGGGGAGAAGGCACTGAAGCTTTCTTT. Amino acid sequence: CASSLSGLGGEGTEAFF.